The T cell receptor beta chain described here comes from a study of beta chain features in type 1 diabetes. Sequenced material consisted of expressed TCRB transcripts (all of the isolated RNA was reverse transcribed). The table came from immunoSEQ multiplex PCR; TCRdb's copy has only in-frame clones and leaves some out. The table lists about 620,000 clones, roughly 16% of them singletons, with approximately 0.087% in the top ten. There are 16 residues in the CDR3. Germline V lookup: CDR1 SGHDN, CDR2 FVKESK. V lost 7 bases to trimming and J lost 4 bases; unmatched junction nucleotides: 8. The receptor's source is a man between 18 and 35 years old in good health. Sequencing was done on a sample of naive CD4+ T cells from blood. The chain has TRBV14 and TRBJ2-3; 13 bases map to TRBD2. The DNA for the CDR3 is TGTGCCAGCACCCGGACTAGCGGGAGTATAGCAGATACGCAGTATTTT. The encoded protein is CASTRTSGSIADTQYF.